These T cell receptor beta chains were read from a single sample in a study of identical twins. TCRdb ran MiXCR on the 5' RACE reads and lists one entry per CDR3 protein. The sample consists of around 95,000 distinct CDR3 sequences, under 6.5% of them appearing once. The source material was memory T cells sorted from blood. The receptors stem from a woman in her 50s in good health. Both conserved end residues are part of each CDR3. A D gene is named only where the DNA matches it firmly. The listing skips clone size in some rows; elsewhere it reads once, few, many or a size class.

d_gene: TRBD1
j_gene: TRBJ2-1
v_gene: TRBV19
abundance: few
len: 16
CDR3aa: CASSTTDRGVRYEQFF
CDR3nt: TGTGCCAGTAGTACAACCGACAGGGGGGTCCGGTATGAGCAGTTCTTC

d_gene: TRBD1
j_gene: TRBJ1-1
v_gene: TRBV12-3/TRBV12-4
abundance: many
len: 15
CDR3aa: CASSLTGEGGTEAFF
CDR3nt: TGTGCCAGCAGTTTGACAGGGGAAGGGGGCACTGAAGCTTTCTTT

d_gene: -
j_gene: TRBJ2-5
v_gene: TRBV28
abundance: -
len: 14
CDR3aa: CASSPTKGLGTQYF
CDR3nt: TGTGCCAGCAGTCCCACAAAGGGGCTAGGGACCCAGTACTTC

d_gene: -
j_gene: TRBJ1-2
v_gene: TRBV5-1
abundance: many
len: 15
CDR3aa: CASRGDVTTPYGYTF
CDR3nt: TGCGCCAGCAGAGGAGACGTAACTACCCCCTATGGCTACACCTTC

d_gene: -
j_gene: TRBJ2-1
v_gene: TRBV5-6
abundance: many
len: 19
CDR3aa: CASSSAQGPSKSAHNEQFF
CDR3nt: TGTGCCAGCAGCTCAGCACAGGGACCTTCCAAGAGCGCGCACAATGAGCAGTTCTTC

d_gene: -
j_gene: TRBJ2-2
v_gene: TRBV5-4
abundance: -
len: 14
CDR3aa: CASSRGIGTGELFF
CDR3nt: TGTGCCAGCAGCCGGGGGATAGGCACCGGGGAGCTGTTTTTT

d_gene: -
j_gene: TRBJ2-5
v_gene: TRBV12-3/TRBV12-4
abundance: many
len: 12
CDR3aa: CASSFGPGTQYF
CDR3nt: TGTGCCAGCAGTTTCGGCCCGGGGACCCAGTACTTC

d_gene: -
j_gene: TRBJ1-1
v_gene: TRBV6-5
abundance: many
len: 14
CDR3aa: CASSYRTGITEAFF
CDR3nt: TGTGCCAGCAGTTACCGAACAGGGATCACTGAAGCTTTCTTT

d_gene: TRBD2
j_gene: TRBJ2-3
v_gene: TRBV20-1
abundance: -
len: 16
CDR3aa: CSADPVAGERTDTQYF
CDR3nt: TGCAGTGCTGACCCTGTGGCGGGAGAACGGACAGATACGCAGTATTTT

d_gene: -
j_gene: TRBJ2-3
v_gene: TRBV5-4
abundance: few
len: 15
CDR3aa: CASRPTLGSTDTQYF
CDR3nt: TGTGCCAGCAGACCGACACTTGGAAGCACAGATACGCAGTATTTT

d_gene: -
j_gene: TRBJ2-3
v_gene: TRBV6-1
abundance: many
len: 14
CDR3aa: CASIYLRGTDTQYF
CDR3nt: TGTGCCAGCATATACCTACGTGGGACAGATACGCAGTATTTT

d_gene: TRBD1
j_gene: TRBJ1-5
v_gene: TRBV12-3/TRBV12-4
abundance: few
len: 15
CDR3aa: CASRNDRGANQPQHF
CDR3nt: TGTGCCAGCAGAAATGACAGGGGGGCCAATCAGCCCCAGCATTTT

d_gene: TRBD2
j_gene: TRBJ2-1
v_gene: TRBV7-2
abundance: many
len: 19
CDR3aa: CASSQPPGLAGGPVNEQFF
CDR3nt: TGTGCCAGCAGCCAACCTCCGGGACTAGCGGGAGGGCCGGTCAATGAGCAGTTCTTC

d_gene: -
j_gene: TRBJ1-5
v_gene: TRBV2
abundance: many
len: 14
CDR3aa: CASRLGTSNQPQHF
CDR3nt: TGTGCCAGCAGGCTCGGGACAAGCAATCAGCCCCAGCATTTT

d_gene: TRBD2
j_gene: TRBJ2-5
v_gene: TRBV20-1
abundance: many
len: 15
CDR3aa: CSASQVAGGIKTQYF
CDR3nt: TGCAGTGCTAGTCAGGTAGCGGGAGGGATAAAGACCCAGTACTTC

d_gene: -
j_gene: TRBJ2-1
v_gene: TRBV20-1
abundance: many
len: 11
CDR3aa: CSASSGTPGVF
CDR3nt: TGCAGTGCTAGCTCCGGGACACCGGGTGTCTTC

d_gene: -
j_gene: TRBJ2-3
v_gene: TRBV4-1
abundance: many
len: 16
CDR3aa: CASSQMDLIATDTQYF
CDR3nt: TGCGCCAGCAGCCAAATGGACTTGATCGCCACAGATACGCAGTATTTT

d_gene: TRBD2
j_gene: TRBJ2-3
v_gene: TRBV27
abundance: many
len: 16
CDR3aa: CASSTSSSGITDTQYF
CDR3nt: TGTGCCAGCAGTACTTCTTCTAGCGGGATAACAGATACGCAGTATTTT

d_gene: TRBD1
j_gene: TRBJ2-1
v_gene: TRBV7-2
abundance: -
len: 15
CDR3aa: CASSLVGRGQGEQFF
CDR3nt: TGTGCCAGCAGCTTGGTAGGCAGGGGGCAGGGTGAGCAGTTCTTC

d_gene: -
j_gene: TRBJ2-1
v_gene: TRBV5-5
abundance: many
len: 13
CDR3aa: CASSSPSQNEQFF
CDR3nt: TGTGCCAGCAGCTCACCTAGTCAAAATGAGCAGTTCTTC

d_gene: -
j_gene: TRBJ1-2
v_gene: TRBV9
abundance: -
len: 14
CDR3aa: CASSTPSGTSGYTF
CDR3nt: TGTGCCAGCAGCACACCCTCGGGGACCTCTGGCTACACCTTC

d_gene: -
j_gene: TRBJ1-3
v_gene: TRBV12-3/TRBV12-4
abundance: few
len: 11
CDR3aa: CADGSGNTIYF
CDR3nt: TGTGCGGACGGGTCTGGAAACACCATATATTTT

d_gene: TRBD1
j_gene: TRBJ2-1
v_gene: TRBV10-3
abundance: few
len: 14
CDR3aa: CAIRDVQGDNEQFF
CDR3nt: TGTGCCATCAGGGACGTCCAGGGGGACAATGAGCAGTTCTTC

d_gene: -
j_gene: TRBJ1-1
v_gene: TRBV12-3/TRBV12-4
abundance: many
len: 13
CDR3aa: CASSLGGNTEAFF
CDR3nt: TGTGCCAGCAGTTTGGGGGGTAACACTGAAGCTTTCTTT

d_gene: TRBD1
j_gene: TRBJ2-1
v_gene: TRBV11-3
abundance: many
len: 14
CDR3aa: CASSSGQGYNEQFF
CDR3nt: TGTGCCAGCAGCTCGGGACAGGGCTACAATGAGCAGTTCTTC

d_gene: -
j_gene: TRBJ1-2
v_gene: TRBV29-1
abundance: few
len: 13
CDR3aa: CSVGPGQGKGYTF
CDR3nt: TGCAGCGTTGGCCCCGGGCAGGGGAAAGGCTACACCTTC

d_gene: -
j_gene: TRBJ2-3
v_gene: TRBV5-1
abundance: few
len: 13
CDR3aa: CASRGDGPDTQYF
CDR3nt: TGCGCCAGCAGAGGTGACGGGCCAGATACGCAGTATTTT

d_gene: -
j_gene: TRBJ2-7
v_gene: TRBV3-1
abundance: few
len: 14
CDR3aa: CASSQNALPYEQYF
CDR3nt: TGTGCCAGCAGCCAAAACGCGCTTCCCTACGAGCAGTACTTC

d_gene: -
j_gene: TRBJ2-3
v_gene: TRBV20-1
abundance: many
len: 11
CDR3aa: CSAALGDTQYF
CDR3nt: TGCAGTGCGGCCCTAGGAGATACGCAGTATTTT

d_gene: -
j_gene: TRBJ2-3
v_gene: TRBV20-1
abundance: many
len: 11
CDR3aa: CSVTQGDTQYF
CDR3nt: TGCAGTGTAACACAGGGAGATACGCAGTATTTT

d_gene: -
j_gene: TRBJ1-4
v_gene: TRBV13
abundance: few
len: 15
CDR3aa: CASSRRDGINEKLFF
CDR3nt: TGTGCCAGCAGCCGCAGGGACGGAATCAATGAAAAACTGTTTTTT

d_gene: -
j_gene: TRBJ2-7
v_gene: TRBV18
abundance: many
len: 15
CDR3aa: CASSPPKGLSYEQYF
CDR3nt: TGTGCCAGCTCACCACCAAAAGGGCTCTCCTACGAGCAGTACTTC

d_gene: -
j_gene: TRBJ2-7
v_gene: TRBV15
abundance: -
len: 13
CDR3aa: CATSRAWGYEQYF
CDR3nt: TGTGCCACCAGCAGAGCCTGGGGTTACGAGCAGTACTTC

d_gene: -
j_gene: TRBJ1-5
v_gene: TRBV20-1
abundance: -
len: 12
CDR3aa: CSAYRSNQPQHF
CDR3nt: TGCAGTGCTTACAGGAGCAATCAGCCCCAGCATTTT

d_gene: TRBD1
j_gene: TRBJ2-2
v_gene: TRBV4-2
abundance: few
len: 18
CDR3aa: CASSQAQIGTENTGELFF
CDR3nt: TGTGCCAGCAGCCAAGCACAGATCGGGACAGAGAACACCGGGGAGCTGTTTTTT

d_gene: TRBD1
j_gene: TRBJ2-7
v_gene: TRBV29-1
abundance: many
len: 13
CDR3aa: CSVAQGTGYEQYF
CDR3nt: TGCAGCGTTGCCCAAGGGACAGGCTACGAGCAGTACTTC

d_gene: -
j_gene: TRBJ2-7
v_gene: TRBV20-1
abundance: many
len: 15
CDR3aa: CSARDLRASSYEQYF
CDR3nt: TGCAGTGCTAGAGACCTCAGGGCTAGCTCCTACGAGCAGTACTTC

d_gene: -
j_gene: TRBJ2-2
v_gene: TRBV21-1
abundance: large
len: 15
CDR3aa: CASVWHPKGVGELFF
CDR3nt: TGTGCCAGCGTCTGGCACCCAAAAGGGGTCGGGGAGCTGTTTTTT

d_gene: TRBD1
j_gene: TRBJ2-7
v_gene: TRBV27
abundance: many
len: 15
CDR3aa: CASSLAAGGPYEQYF
CDR3nt: TGTGCCAGCAGTTTGGCGGCAGGGGGCCCCTACGAGCAGTACTTC

d_gene: TRBD1
j_gene: TRBJ1-5
v_gene: TRBV24-1
abundance: many
len: 14
CDR3aa: CATSPGTGLRPQHF
CDR3nt: TGTGCCACCAGCCCCGGGACAGGACTAAGGCCCCAGCATTTT

d_gene: -
j_gene: TRBJ2-7
v_gene: TRBV30
abundance: -
len: 12
CDR3aa: CAWSQVSYEQYF
CDR3nt: TGTGCCTGGAGTCAGGTCTCCTACGAGCAGTACTTC

d_gene: TRBD1
j_gene: TRBJ2-5
v_gene: TRBV20-1
abundance: few
len: 14
CDR3aa: CSAIRGQGFETQYF
CDR3nt: TGCAGTGCTATTCGTGGACAGGGATTTGAGACCCAGTACTTC

d_gene: TRBD2
j_gene: TRBJ2-2
v_gene: TRBV29-1
abundance: -
len: 14
CDR3aa: CSVGLAGGIGELFF
CDR3nt: TGCAGCGTGGGACTAGCGGGAGGGATCGGGGAGCTGTTTTTT

d_gene: -
j_gene: TRBJ1-1
v_gene: TRBV20-1
abundance: many
len: 13
CDR3aa: CSARTGTYTEAFF
CDR3nt: TGCAGTGCAAGAACAGGGACCTACACTGAAGCTTTCTTT

d_gene: TRBD2
j_gene: TRBJ2-3
v_gene: TRBV20-1
abundance: many
len: 16
CDR3aa: CSARDWLAGVADTQYF
CDR3nt: TGCAGTGCTAGAGATTGGCTAGCGGGAGTAGCAGATACGCAGTATTTT

d_gene: -
j_gene: TRBJ2-5
v_gene: TRBV5-1
abundance: many
len: 13
CDR3aa: CASALSSQETQYF
CDR3nt: TGCGCCAGCGCGCTGAGCAGTCAAGAGACCCAGTACTTC

d_gene: -
j_gene: TRBJ2-3
v_gene: TRBV24-1
abundance: many
len: 12
CDR3aa: CATTDWTDTQYF
CDR3nt: TGTGCCACAACCGACTGGACAGATACGCAGTATTTT

d_gene: -
j_gene: TRBJ2-5
v_gene: TRBV7-9
abundance: many
len: 10
CDR3aa: CASEGETQYF
CDR3nt: TGTGCCAGCGAAGGGGAGACCCAGTACTTC

d_gene: -
j_gene: TRBJ1-5
v_gene: TRBV5-5
abundance: many
len: 14
CDR3aa: CASSSGTGYQPQHF
CDR3nt: TGTGCCAGCAGCTCGGGCACAGGGTATCAGCCCCAGCATTTT

d_gene: TRBD2
j_gene: TRBJ2-7
v_gene: TRBV12-3/TRBV12-4
abundance: many
len: 16
CDR3aa: CASSLGQGLTPYEQYF
CDR3nt: TGTGCCAGCAGTTTAGGGCAGGGACTAACCCCCTACGAGCAGTACTTC

d_gene: -
j_gene: TRBJ2-7
v_gene: TRBV12-3/TRBV12-4
abundance: many
len: 16
CDR3aa: CASSFRDGGKYYEQYF
CDR3nt: TGTGCCAGCAGTTTTAGGGATGGGGGGAAGTACTACGAGCAGTACTTC

d_gene: -
j_gene: TRBJ2-7
v_gene: TRBV9
abundance: -
len: 15
CDR3aa: CASSPGAEIFYEQYF
CDR3nt: TGTGCCAGCAGCCCGGGAGCGGAGATCTTCTACGAGCAGTACTTC

d_gene: -
j_gene: TRBJ2-5
v_gene: TRBV28
abundance: many
len: 11
CDR3aa: CASRGWETQYF
CDR3nt: TGTGCCAGCAGGGGTTGGGAGACCCAGTACTTC

d_gene: TRBD2
j_gene: TRBJ2-7
v_gene: TRBV20-1
abundance: few
len: 13
CDR3aa: CSARVAGVYEQYF
CDR3nt: TGCAGTGCTAGAGTAGCGGGAGTTTACGAGCAGTACTTC

d_gene: TRBD2
j_gene: TRBJ2-1
v_gene: TRBV20-1
abundance: many
len: 15
CDR3aa: CSARDDSGIYNEQFF
CDR3nt: TGCAGTGCTAGAGATGATAGCGGGATTTACAATGAGCAGTTCTTC

d_gene: -
j_gene: TRBJ2-2
v_gene: TRBV3-1
abundance: many
len: 18
CDR3aa: CASSQGHPGTPNTGELFF
CDR3nt: TGTGCCAGCAGCCAAGGGCACCCCGGGACCCCGAACACCGGGGAGCTGTTTTTT

d_gene: TRBD1
j_gene: TRBJ2-2
v_gene: TRBV28
abundance: many
len: 16
CDR3aa: CASSLTGTGGTGELFF
CDR3nt: TGTGCCAGCAGTTTGACTGGGACAGGGGGCACCGGGGAGCTGTTTTTT

d_gene: TRBD2
j_gene: TRBJ2-7
v_gene: TRBV7-2
abundance: -
len: 15
CDR3aa: CASSATSGNSYEQYF
CDR3nt: TGTGCCAGCAGCGCAACTAGCGGGAACTCCTACGAGCAGTACTTC